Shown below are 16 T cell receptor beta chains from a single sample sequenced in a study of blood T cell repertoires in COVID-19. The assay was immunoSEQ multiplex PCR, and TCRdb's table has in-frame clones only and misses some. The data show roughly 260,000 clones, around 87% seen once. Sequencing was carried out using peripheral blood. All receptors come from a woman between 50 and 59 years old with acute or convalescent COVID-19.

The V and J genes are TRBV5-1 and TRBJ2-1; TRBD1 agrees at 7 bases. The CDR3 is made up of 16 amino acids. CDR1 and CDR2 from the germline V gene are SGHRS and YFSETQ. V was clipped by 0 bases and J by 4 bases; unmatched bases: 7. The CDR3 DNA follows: TGCGCCAGCAGCTTGGTGGTTGAGACAGGGTACAATGAGCAGTTCTTC. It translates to CASSLVVETGYNEQFF.

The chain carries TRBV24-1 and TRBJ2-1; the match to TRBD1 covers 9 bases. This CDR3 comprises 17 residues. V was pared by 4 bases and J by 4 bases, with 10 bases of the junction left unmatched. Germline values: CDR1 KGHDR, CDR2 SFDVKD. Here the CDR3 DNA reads TGTGCCACCAGTGAGTACCCGGGACAGGGAGGTTACAATGAGCAGTTCTTC. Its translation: CATSEYPGQGGYNEQFF.

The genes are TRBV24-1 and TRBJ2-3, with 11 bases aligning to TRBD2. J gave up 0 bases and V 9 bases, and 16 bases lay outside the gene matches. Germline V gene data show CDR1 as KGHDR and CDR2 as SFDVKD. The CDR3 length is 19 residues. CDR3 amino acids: CATQIAGGPAGDSTDTQYF. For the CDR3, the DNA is TGTGCCACCCAAATAGCGGGAGGGCCAGCAGGCGATAGCACAGATACGCAGTATTTT.

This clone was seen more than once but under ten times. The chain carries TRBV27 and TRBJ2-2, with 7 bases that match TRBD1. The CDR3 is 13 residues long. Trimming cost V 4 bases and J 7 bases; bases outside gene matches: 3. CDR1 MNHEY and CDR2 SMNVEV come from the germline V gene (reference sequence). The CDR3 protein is CASSSTGFGELFF. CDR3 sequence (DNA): TGTGCCAGCAGTTCGACAGGGTTCGGGGAGCTGTTTTTT.

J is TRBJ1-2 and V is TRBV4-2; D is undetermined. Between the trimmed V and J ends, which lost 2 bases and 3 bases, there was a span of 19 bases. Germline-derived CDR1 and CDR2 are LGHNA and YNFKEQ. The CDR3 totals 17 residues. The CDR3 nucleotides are TGTGCCAGCAGCCAATTTTCCTCGGGTGGTTTTTACTATGGCTACACCTTC. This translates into CASSQFSSGGFYYGYTF.

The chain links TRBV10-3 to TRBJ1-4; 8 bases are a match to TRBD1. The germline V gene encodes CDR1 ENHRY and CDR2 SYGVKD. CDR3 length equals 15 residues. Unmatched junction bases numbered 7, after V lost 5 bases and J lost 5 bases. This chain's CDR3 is CAISSKGQGNEKLFF. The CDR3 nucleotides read TGTGCCATCAGTTCCAAAGGACAGGGAAATGAAAAACTGTTTTTT.

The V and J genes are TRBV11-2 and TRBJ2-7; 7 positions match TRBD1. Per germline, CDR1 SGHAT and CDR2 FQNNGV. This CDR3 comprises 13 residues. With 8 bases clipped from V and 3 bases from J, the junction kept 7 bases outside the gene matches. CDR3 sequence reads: CASFLTGSYEQYF. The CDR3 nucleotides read TGTGCCAGCTTTTTGACAGGGAGCTACGAGCAGTACTTC.

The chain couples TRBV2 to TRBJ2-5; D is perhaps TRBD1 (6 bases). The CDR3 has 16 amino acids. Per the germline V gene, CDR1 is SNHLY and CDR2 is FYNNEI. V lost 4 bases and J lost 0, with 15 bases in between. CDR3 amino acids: CASSGRPGEDQETQYF. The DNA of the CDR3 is TGTGCCAGCAGTGGCCGGCCAGGGGAAGACCAAGAGACCCAGTACTTC.

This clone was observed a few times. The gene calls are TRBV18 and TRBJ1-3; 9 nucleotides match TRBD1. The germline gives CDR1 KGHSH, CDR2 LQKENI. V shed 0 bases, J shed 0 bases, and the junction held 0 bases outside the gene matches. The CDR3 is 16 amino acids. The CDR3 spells CASSPPDRGSGNTIYF. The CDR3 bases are TGTGCCAGCTCACCACCGGACAGGGGCTCTGGAAACACCATATATTTT.

The CDR3 nucleotides read TGTGCCAGCAGTTACGACAGGGGAGGCTATGGCTACACCTTC. Translating it yields CASSYDRGGYGYTF. V and J are TRBV7-3 and TRBJ1-2, with 8 positions matching TRBD1. This CDR3 comprises 14 residues. V lost 6 bases and J lost 4; bases outside the gene matches: 7. Germline V lookup: CDR1 SGHTA, CDR2 FQGTGA. Combining the CDR3 with reference TRBV7-3 and TRBJ1-2 gives the whole variable domain GAGVSQTPSNKVTEKGKYVELRCDPISGHTALYWYRQSLGQGPEFLIYFQGTGAADDSGLPNDRFFAVRPEGSVSTLKIQRTERGDSAVYLCASSYDRGGYGYTFGSGTRLTVV.

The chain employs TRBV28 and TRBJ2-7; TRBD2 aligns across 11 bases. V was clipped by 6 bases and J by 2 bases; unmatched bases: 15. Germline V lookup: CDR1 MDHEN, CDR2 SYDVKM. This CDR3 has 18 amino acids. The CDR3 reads CASSLPTLAGGGTYEQYF. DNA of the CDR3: TGTGCCAGCAGCTTACCTACATTAGCGGGAGGGGGCACCTACGAGCAGTACTTC.

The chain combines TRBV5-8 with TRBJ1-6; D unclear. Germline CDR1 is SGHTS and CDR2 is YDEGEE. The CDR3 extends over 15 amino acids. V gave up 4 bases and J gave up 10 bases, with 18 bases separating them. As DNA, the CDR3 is TGTGCCAGCAGCCTACTTCGAGGGCGAATATCACCCCTCCACTTT. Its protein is CASSLLRGRISPLHF. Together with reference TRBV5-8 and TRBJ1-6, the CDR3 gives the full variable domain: EAGVTQSPTHLIKTRGQQATLRCSPISGHTSVYWYQQALGLGLQFLLWYDEGEERNRGNFPPRFSGRQFPNYSSELNVNALELEDSALYLCASSLLRGRISPLHFGNGTRLTVT.

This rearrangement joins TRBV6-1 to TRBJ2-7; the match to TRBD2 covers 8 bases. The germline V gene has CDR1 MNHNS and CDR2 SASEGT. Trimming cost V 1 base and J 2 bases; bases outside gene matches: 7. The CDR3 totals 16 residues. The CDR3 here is CASSEVSSGSPYEQYF. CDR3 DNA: TGTGCCAGCAGTGAAGTCTCGAGCGGGAGCCCCTACGAGCAGTACTTC.

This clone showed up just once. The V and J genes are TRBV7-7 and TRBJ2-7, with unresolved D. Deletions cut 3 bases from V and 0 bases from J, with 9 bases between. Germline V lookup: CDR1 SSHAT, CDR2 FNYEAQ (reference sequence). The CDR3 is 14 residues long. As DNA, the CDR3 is TGTGCCAGCAGCTTGGATCCGGGCTCCTACGAGCAGTACTTC. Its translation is CASSLDPGSYEQYF.

The CDR3 reads CASRFTGLAGDTDTQYF. In DNA, the CDR3 is TGTGCCAGCAGGTTCACGGGACTAGCGGGAGATACAGATACGCAGTATTTT. The rearrangement joins TRBV4-2 to TRBJ2-3, with TRBD2 identical over 14 bases. Germline CDR1 reads LGHNA; CDR2 reads YNFKEQ. V was pared by 6 bases and J by 3 bases, with 8 bases of the junction left unmatched. The CDR3 totals 17 residues.

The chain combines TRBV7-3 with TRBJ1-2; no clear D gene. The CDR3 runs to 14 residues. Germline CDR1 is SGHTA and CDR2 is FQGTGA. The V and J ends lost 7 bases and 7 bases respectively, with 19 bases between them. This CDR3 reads CASTSMEGSAGYTF. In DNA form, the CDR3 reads TGTGCCAGCACCTCCATGGAGGGCTCGGCTGGCTACACCTTC.